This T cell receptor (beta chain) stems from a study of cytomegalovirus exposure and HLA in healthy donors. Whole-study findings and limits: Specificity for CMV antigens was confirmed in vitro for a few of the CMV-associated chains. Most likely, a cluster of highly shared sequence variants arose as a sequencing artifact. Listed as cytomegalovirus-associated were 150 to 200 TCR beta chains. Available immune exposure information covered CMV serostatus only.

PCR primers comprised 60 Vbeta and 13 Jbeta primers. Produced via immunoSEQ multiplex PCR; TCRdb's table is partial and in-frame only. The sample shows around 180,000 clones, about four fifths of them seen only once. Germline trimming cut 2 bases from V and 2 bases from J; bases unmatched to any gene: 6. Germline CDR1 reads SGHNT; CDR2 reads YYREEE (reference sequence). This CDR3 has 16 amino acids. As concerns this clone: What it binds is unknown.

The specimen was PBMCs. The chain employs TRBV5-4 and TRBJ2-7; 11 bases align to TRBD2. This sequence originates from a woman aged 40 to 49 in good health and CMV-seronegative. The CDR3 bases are TGTGCCAGCAGCTTACCCAAACTAGCGGGAGCCTACGAGCAGTACTTC. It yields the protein CASSLPKLAGAYEQYF.